These 25 T cell receptor beta chains were sequenced from one sample in a study of vaccination effects on CD4 cells after COVID-19. Culture lasted 10 days before CD4+ T cell isolation. All participants had two doses of either the BNT162b2 or mRNA-1273 vaccine. These receptors lack a known antigen. Method: immunoSEQ multiplex PCR; TCRdb's copy keeps in-frame clones and lacks some. The sample contains tens of thousands of clones, roughly 74% of which appear only once. This specimen consisted of CD4+ T cells from PBMCs cultured without peptide, obtained after COVID-19 vaccination. The receptors derive from a human donor who received a COVID-19 vaccine.

V gene TRBV12-3 or TRBV12-4 combines with J gene TRBJ1-1, with D perhaps matching TRBD1 (6 bases). This CDR3 is 13 amino acids long. Trimming pared 6 bases from V and 4 bases from J, leaving 12 bases between. The CDR3 loop is CASRTGHLTEAFF. The CDR3 DNA follows: TGTGCCAGCAGGACGGGACACCTCACTGAAGCTTTCTTT.

The V call is TRBV6-2 or TRBV6-3, the J call TRBJ1-5; D may be TRBD1 (5 bases). This CDR3 has 16 amino acids. Trimming stripped 1 base from V and 4 bases from J, with 14 bases between. The germline V gene encodes CDR1 MNHEY and CDR2 SVGEGT. The CDR3 is CASSYWGKDGNQPQHF. Written as DNA, the CDR3 is TGTGCCAGCAGTTACTGGGGCAAGGACGGAAATCAGCCCCAGCATTTT.

This clone occurred a few times. The chain combines TRBV3-1 (or the pseudogene TRBV3-2) with TRBJ1-1; 7 nucleotides match TRBD1. The CDR3 runs to 15 residues. Unmatched junction bases numbered 8, after V lost 2 bases and J lost 5 bases. The germline V gene has CDR1 LGHDT and CDR2 YNNKEL (reference sequence). The CDR3 is CASSQSSGGRTEAFF. CDR3 coding DNA: TGTGCCAGCAGCCAATCCTCAGGGGGAAGGACTGAAGCTTTCTTT.

The V gene is TRBV20-1, the J gene TRBJ1-3, with D perhaps TRBD1 (6 bases). The germline V gene has CDR1 DFQATT and CDR2 SNEGSKA (reference sequence). V lost 3 bases and J lost 7, with 10 bases in between. The CDR3 contains 12 residues. CDR3 sequence (DNA): TGCAGTGCTAGTTCCCAGGGGAACACCATATATTTT. Translating it yields CSASSQGNTIYF.

The CDR3 DNA follows: TGTGCCTATACTATCGCCGGGACCGCTGGAAACACCATATATTTT. Protein sequence: CAYTIAGTAGNTIYF. The chain joins TRBV30 to TRBJ1-3; D perhaps matches TRBD1 (5 bases). The CDR3 spans 15 residues. CDR1 and CDR2 from the germline V gene are GTSNPN and SVGIG (reference sequence). V gave up 7 bases and J gave up 2 bases, with 18 bases separating them.

The rearrangement uses TRBV6-2 or TRBV6-3 and TRBJ1-4; 9 bases fit TRBD1. In germline, CDR1 is MNHEY, CDR2 SVGEGT. J lost 0 bases, V lost 6 bases, and 11 bases had no gene match. The CDR3 totals 18 residues. The CDR3 protein is CASSLDRGSFATNEKLFF. Written as DNA, the CDR3 is TGTGCCAGCAGCTTAGACAGGGGGAGTTTTGCAACTAATGAAAAACTGTTTTTT.

The chain joins TRBV12-3 or TRBV12-4 to TRBJ1-6; D is unclear. There are 13 residues in the CDR3. V shed 0 bases and J shed 10 bases, with 7 bases lying between them. The CDR3, as DNA: TGTGCCAGCAGTTTAGCGCTGGGATCACCCCTCCACTTT. This codes for CASSLALGSPLHF.

This rearrangement joins TRBV10-3 to TRBJ2-1; possible D gene TRBD2, 5 bases. Deletions cut 4 bases from V and 0 bases from J, with 10 bases between. Germline V gene lookup returns CDR1 ENHRY and CDR2 SYGVKD. This CDR3 comprises 15 residues. CDR3 region: CAISVGLASYNEQFF. DNA for the CDR3: TGTGCCATCAGTGTAGGGCTAGCCTCCTACAATGAGCAGTTCTTC.

The J gene is TRBJ2-3, the V gene TRBV5-1; TRBD2 agrees at 8 bases. V lost 4 bases and J lost 2; bases outside the gene matches: 9. CDR1 and CDR2 from the germline V gene are SGHRS and YFSETQ. The CDR3 covers 16 residues. As DNA, the CDR3 is TGCGCCAGCAGCCTACTTCGGACTAGCATCACAGATACGCAGTATTTT. This sequence encodes CASSLLRTSITDTQYF. The full variable domain, its missing parts supplied by reference TRBV5-1 and TRBJ2-3, is KAGVTQTPRYLIKTRGQQVTLSCSPISGHRSVSWYQQTPGQGLQFLFEYFSETQRNKGNFPGRFSGRQFSNSRSEMNVSTLELGDSALYLCASSLLRTSITDTQYFGPGTRLTVL.

The chain joins TRBV3-1 (or the pseudogene TRBV3-2) to TRBJ2-7; D is possibly TRBD2 (5 bases). V dropped 5 bases and J dropped 5 bases, with 16 bases sitting between them. The CDR3 is 14 residues long. In germline, CDR1 is LGHDT, CDR2 YNNKEL (reference sequence). CDR3 sequence (DNA): TGTGCCAGCAGCTGCTCTCGGGGTTCGAACGAGCAGTACGTC. Translated: CASSCSRGSNEQYV.

This sequence joins TRBV12-3 or TRBV12-4 and TRBJ1-1, with 9 bases fitting TRBD1. J was trimmed by 10 bases and V by 6 bases; bases with no gene match: 3. The CDR3 loop spans 11 amino acids. CDR3 loop: CASRAGQGAFF. CDR3 DNA: TGTGCCAGCAGGGCGGGACAGGGAGCTTTCTTT.

This clone turned up a few times. The chain uses TRBV28 and TRBJ1-6, with D possibly matching TRBD1 (5 bases). V dropped 11 bases and J dropped 7 bases, with 12 bases sitting between them. Germline CDR1 reads MDHEN; CDR2 reads SYDVKM. This CDR3 comprises 12 residues. The CDR3 DNA follows: TGTGCCCTAAGGGGACCCAATTCACCCCTCCACTTT. This codes for CALRGPNSPLHF.

Only a few counts were recorded for this clone. This chain uses TRBV15 with TRBJ2-1; maybe TRBD1 (6 bases). Germline values: CDR1 LNHNV, CDR2 YYDKDF (reference sequence). This CDR3 is built from 13 residues. V lost 8 bases and J lost 2, with 10 bases in between. The CDR3 spells CATQEGAYNEQFF. CDR3 DNA: TGTGCCACCCAAGAGGGGGCCTACAATGAGCAGTTCTTC.

The chain uses TRBV5-8 and TRBJ2-1, with 12 bases identical to TRBD2. Looked up from germline, CDR1 is SGHTS and CDR2 is YDEGEE. The CDR3 is made up of 20 amino acids. Unmatched junction bases numbered 11, after V lost 1 base and J lost 0 bases. Here the CDR3 DNA reads TGTGCCAGCAGCTTGACACTTACTAGCGGGGGGCCGAGCTCCTACAATGAGCAGTTCTTC. This gives the protein CASSLTLTSGGPSSYNEQFF.

V gene TRBV19 combines with J gene TRBJ2-1, with 11 positions matching TRBD1. Per germline, CDR1 LNHDA and CDR2 SQIVND (reference sequence). Losses at the gene ends were 4 bases for V and 5 bases for J; bases not matched to a gene: 10. This CDR3 is built from 17 residues. In DNA form, the CDR3 reads TGTGCCAGTAGTAGGCGGACAGGGGGCGTGGGTAACAATGAGCAGTTCTTC. Its protein product is CASSRRTGGVGNNEQFF.

The chain links TRBV3-1 (or the pseudogene TRBV3-2) to TRBJ1-3, with TRBD1 matching over 8 bases. This CDR3 is 16 amino acids long. From germline, CDR1 is LGHDT and CDR2 YNNKEL (reference sequence). The V and J ends lost 4 bases and 2 bases, in that order; junction bases with no gene match: 7. The DNA for the CDR3 is TGTGCCAGCAGCCCCAGGACAGGGTCGACTGGAAACACCATATATTTT. Translating it yields CASSPRTGSTGNTIYF.

The V call is TRBV28, the J call TRBJ2-3; D not resolved. Trimming pared 10 bases from V and 4 bases from J, leaving 15 bases between. CDR1 is MDHEN, CDR2 SYDVKM, per germline. The CDR3 is 13 residues long. The CDR3 is CAIGRLAPDTQYF. CDR3 coding DNA: TGTGCCATAGGGCGCTTAGCCCCAGATACGCAGTATTTT.

This clone is a singleton in its sample. The V call is TRBV19, the J call TRBJ1-2; TRBD1 agrees at 8 bases. This CDR3 is built from 14 residues. Germline loops: CDR1 LNHDA, CDR2 SQIVND (reference sequence). J gave up 6 bases and V 5 bases, and 8 bases lay outside the gene matches. This CDR3 reads CASSARTGWDGYTF. Written as DNA, the CDR3 is TGTGCCAGTAGTGCGCGGACAGGGTGGGATGGCTACACCTTC.

The chain joins TRBV5-6 to TRBJ2-6, with D unresolved. V was clipped by 5 bases and J by 0 bases, with 9 bases between them. CDR3 size: 15 residues. Per germline, CDR1 SGHDT and CDR2 YYEEEE. Written as DNA, the CDR3 is TGTGCCAGCAGAGCGTATGGCTCTGGGGCCAACGTCCTGACTTTC. It translates to CASRAYGSGANVLTF. Full variable domain (outside the CDR3, taken from reference TRBV5-6 and TRBJ2-6): DAGVTQSPTHLIKTRGQQVTLRCSPKSGHDTVSWYQQALGQGPQFIFQYYEEEERQRGNFPDRFSGHQFPNYSSELNVNALLLGDSALYLCASRAYGSGANVLTFGAGSRLTVL.

The chain is built from TRBV24-1 and TRBJ2-3, with 7 bases fitting TRBD2. The J segment lost 5 bases and the V segment lost 4 bases, leaving 11 bases of the junction unmatched. Germline values: CDR1 KGHDR, CDR2 SFDVKD. The CDR3 runs to 16 residues. The CDR3 bases are TGTGCCACCAGTGAAGTTGCGGGGGTCTCAGGAGATACGCAGTATTTT. Residues: CATSEVAGVSGDTQYF.

The rearrangement uses TRBV12-5 and TRBJ2-5; unclear D gene. V was shortened by 3 bases and J by 5 bases, with 10 bases between the two germline ends. In germline, CDR1 is LGHNT, CDR2 FRNRAP. CDR3 length equals 13 residues. CDR3 bases: TGTGCTAGTGGTTTCGACGGCTGGGAGACCCAGTACTTC. Residues: CASGFDGWETQYF.

V and J are TRBV9 and TRBJ2-2, with 7 positions matching TRBD2. The length of the CDR3 is 16 residues. After removal of 1 base from V and 3 bases from J, the junction contained 6 bases not matched to a gene. Germline CDR1 SGDLS, CDR2 YYNGEE. The DNA of the CDR3 is TGTGCCAGCAGCGTAAGGGAGGGGTTGGACACCGGGGAGCTGTTTTTT. This encodes CASSVREGLDTGELFF.

This rearrangement joins TRBV7-3 to TRBJ2-2; 10 bases agree with TRBD2. CDR3 length equals 17 residues. Germline CDR1 is SGHTA and CDR2 is FQGTGA. Losses at the gene ends were 5 bases for V and 1 base for J; bases not matched to a gene: 7. The DNA of the CDR3 is TGTGCCAGCAGCCCCACTAGCGGGACAGTGAACACCGGGGAGCTGTTTTTT. Translating it yields CASSPTSGTVNTGELFF. The full variable domain, with the rest looked up from reference TRBV7-3 and TRBJ2-2, is GAGVSQTPSNKVTEKGKYVELRCDPISGHTALYWYRQSLGQGPEFLIYFQGTGAADDSGLPNDRFFAVRPEGSVSTLKIQRTERGDSAVYLCASSPTSGTVNTGELFFGEGSRLTVL.

V is TRBV6-1 and J is TRBJ2-6; no firm D call. CDR1 and CDR2 (germline): MNHNS, SASEGT. CDR3 length equals 14 residues. Trimming took 1 base from V and 2 from J, leaving 3 bases between them. CDR3 sequence reads: CASSEDPGANVLTF. In DNA, the CDR3 is TGTGCCAGCAGTGAAGACCCTGGGGCCAACGTCCTGACTTTC.

This sequence joins TRBV7-8 and TRBJ1-6; TRBD1 matches 8 bases. Unmatched junction bases numbered 10, after V lost 6 bases and J lost 9 bases. Germline CDR1 is SGHVS and CDR2 is FQNEAQ. The CDR3 extends over 15 amino acids. CDR3 coding DNA: TGTGCCAGCAGACTTAACCAGGGGGCATCTTCACCCCTCCACTTT. Its protein product is CASRLNQGASSPLHF.